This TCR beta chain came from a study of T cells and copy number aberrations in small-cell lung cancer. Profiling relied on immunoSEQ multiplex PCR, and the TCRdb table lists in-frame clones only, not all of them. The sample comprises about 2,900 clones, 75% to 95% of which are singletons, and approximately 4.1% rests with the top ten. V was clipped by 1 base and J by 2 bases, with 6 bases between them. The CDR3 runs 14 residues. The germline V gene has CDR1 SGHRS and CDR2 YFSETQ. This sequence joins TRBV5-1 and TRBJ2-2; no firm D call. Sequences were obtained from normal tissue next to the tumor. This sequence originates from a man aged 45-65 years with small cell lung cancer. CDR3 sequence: CASSLSENTGELFF. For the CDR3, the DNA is TGCGCCAGCAGCTTGTCGGAAAACACCGGGGAGCTGTTTTTT.